This T cell receptor beta chain is from a study of cytomegalovirus exposure and HLA in healthy donors. The wider study: Earlier work reported approximately 110 million unique TCR beta sequences from 170 million or so T cells. In an early release, HLA-typed donors contributed tens of millions of unique TCR sequences. Regarding the study as a whole: Cytomegalovirus association was listed for about 150 TCR beta chains.

The length of the CDR3 is 16 residues. The V and J ends lost 3 bases and 9 bases respectively, with 18 bases between them. Germline V gene sequence: CDR1 SGHVS, CDR2 FQNEAQ. PCR used 60 Vbeta primers and 13 Jbeta primers. TCRdb keeps only in-frame clones here, not all; method: immunoSEQ multiplex PCR. The sample consists of over 70,000 clones, more than 70% of them appearing once. To note about this clone: Its target is unknown.

The chain uses TRBV7-8 and TRBJ1-6, with D tentatively TRBD1 (6 bases). This TCR was recovered from a man between 18 and 35 years old in good health and CMV-seronegative. The material sequenced was PBMCs. CDR3 amino acids: CASSFTPGQASSPLHF. In DNA form, the CDR3 reads TGTGCCAGCAGCTTTACTCCGGGACAAGCGTCTTCACCCCTCCACTTT. The entire variable domain, with the rest obtained from reference TRBV7-8 and TRBJ1-6, is as follows: GAGVSQSPRYKVAKRGQDVALRCDPISGHVSLFWYQQALGQGPEFLTYFQNEAQLDKSGLPSDRFFAERPEGSVSTLKIQRTQQEDSAVYLCASSFTPGQASSPLHFGNGTRLTVT.